One sample yielded the 9 T cell receptor beta chains listed below, sequenced in a study of T cells in Graves' hyperthyroidism and ophthalmopathy. The investigators amplified TCR beta CDR3 regions from RNA transcripts. HTBI primers were employed in a first-round RT-PCR of the TCR CDR3. TCRdb redid the calling of the multiplex PCR reads with MiXCR, one entry per CDR3 protein. The table includes a few hundred thousand distinct CDR3 sequences, about 16% detected once. The sequenced material came from blood. The receptors shown here come from a woman between 25 and 40 years old with Graves' hyperthyroidism.

This clonotype was recorded at least ten times. This chain's CDR3 is CASSELAVQETQYF. The CDR3 DNA reads TGTGCCAGCAGTGAACTAGCCGTCCAAGAGACCCAGTACTTC. The rearrangement links TRBV2 to TRBJ2-5; the D gene is possibly TRBD2 (5 bases). The CDR3 length is 14 residues. Germline values: CDR1 SNHLY, CDR2 FYNNEI. V dropped 2 bases and J dropped 1 base, with 8 bases sitting between them.

This clonotype was recorded at least ten times. At one end the junction does not follow the germline gene, possibly because of a read error. The chain carries TRBV7-2 and TRBJ2-7, with 8 positions matching TRBD2. CDR1 SGHTA and CDR2 FQGNSA come from the germline V gene. This CDR3 comprises 14 residues. The chain's CDR3 is CASSLAGHPYEQYF. The CDR3 DNA is TGTGCCAGCAGCCTAGCGGGCCACCCCTACGAGCAGTACTTC.

The chain combines TRBV5-1 with TRBJ2-6, with 9 nucleotides matching TRBD1. The ends lost 3 bases at V and 0 bases at J; junction bases unmatched: 4. The germline CDR1 and CDR2 sequences are SGHRS and YFSETQ. The CDR3 is 17 residues long. The CDR3 nucleotides read TGCGCCAGCAGCTGGACAGGGGCCCGCTCTGGGGCCAACGTCCTGACTTTC. Protein sequence: CASSWTGARSGANVLTF.

This clonotype has only a few counts. The genes are TRBV29-1 and TRBJ2-4, with 10 bases aligning to TRBD1. J gave up 12 bases and V 7 bases, and 12 bases lay outside the gene matches. The germline V gene has CDR1 SQVTM and CDR2 ANQGSEA. There are 13 residues in the CDR3. The CDR3 sequence is CSAQRGDRGTQYF. CDR3 DNA: TGCAGCGCCCAAAGAGGGGACAGGGGCACTCAGTACTTC.

This clonotype was seen repeatedly, ten times or more. The chain combines TRBV7-8 with TRBJ1-5; no clear D gene. Germline V gene lookup returns CDR1 SGHVS and CDR2 FQNEAQ. V was cut by 1 base and J by 7 bases, with 8 bases left in between. The CDR3 is 13 amino acids. CDR3 sequence: CASSLDQIQPQHF. Written as DNA, the CDR3 is TGTGCCAGCAGCTTAGACCAGATCCAGCCCCAGCATTTT. Supplemented by reference TRBV7-8 and TRBJ1-5, the full variable domain reads GAGVSQSPRYKVAKRGQDVALRCDPISGHVSLFWYQQALGQGPEFLTYFQNEAQLDKSGLPSDRFFAERPEGSVSTLKIQRTQQEDSAVYLCASSLDQIQPQHFGDGTRLSIL.

This clonotype has just a few counts. A much larger clone sits a single nucleotide away, making a read error possible. The chain uses TRBV18 and TRBJ2-1; 7 bases fit TRBD2. Germline-derived CDR1 and CDR2 are KGHSH and LQKENI. The CDR3 consists of 15 residues. CDR3 region: CASSPLGLSYNEQLF. CDR3 bases: TGTGCCAGCTCACCATTGGGACTATCCTACAATGAGCAGCTCTTC. Full variable domain (rest looked up from reference TRBV18 and TRBJ2-1): NAGVMQNPRHLVRRRGQEARLRCSPMKGHSHVYWYRQLPEEGLKFMVYLQKENIIDESGMPKERFSAEFPKEGPSILRIQQVVRGDSAAYFCASSPLGLSYNEQLFGPGTRLTVL.

At least ten counts were recorded for this clonotype. The genes are TRBV2 and TRBJ2-3; TRBD2 might be the D (6 bases). Germline V lookup: CDR1 SNHLY, CDR2 FYNNEI. The CDR3 runs 13 residues. Trimming removed 6 bases from V and 3 bases from J, with 10 bases in between. CDR3 nucleotides: TGTGCCAGCAGCGGGAGTTGGACAGATACGCAGTATTTT. Encoded protein: CASSGSWTDTQYF.

This clonotype was seen ten or more times. CDR3 loop: CASSRDRGGEKLFF. CDR3 DNA: TGTGCCAGCAGTCGGGACAGGGGAGGAGAAAAACTGTTTTTT. V is TRBV2 and J is TRBJ1-4, with 10 bases fitting TRBD1. The ends lost 5 bases at V and 8 bases at J; junction bases unmatched: 5. Germline V lookup: CDR1 SNHLY, CDR2 FYNNEI. The CDR3 runs 14 residues.

CDR3 in DNA: TGTGCCACCAGCAGTGCGCCGGGACTAGCGGGAGGGAGGGTCGGCAATGAGCAGTTCTTC. Translation gives CATSSAPGLAGGRVGNEQFF. V and J are TRBV15 and TRBJ2-1; TRBD2 matches at 16 bases. Germline V gives CDR1 LNHNV, CDR2 YYDKDF (reference sequence). CDR3 length: 20 residues. J was trimmed by 6 bases and V by 3 bases; bases with no gene match: 14.